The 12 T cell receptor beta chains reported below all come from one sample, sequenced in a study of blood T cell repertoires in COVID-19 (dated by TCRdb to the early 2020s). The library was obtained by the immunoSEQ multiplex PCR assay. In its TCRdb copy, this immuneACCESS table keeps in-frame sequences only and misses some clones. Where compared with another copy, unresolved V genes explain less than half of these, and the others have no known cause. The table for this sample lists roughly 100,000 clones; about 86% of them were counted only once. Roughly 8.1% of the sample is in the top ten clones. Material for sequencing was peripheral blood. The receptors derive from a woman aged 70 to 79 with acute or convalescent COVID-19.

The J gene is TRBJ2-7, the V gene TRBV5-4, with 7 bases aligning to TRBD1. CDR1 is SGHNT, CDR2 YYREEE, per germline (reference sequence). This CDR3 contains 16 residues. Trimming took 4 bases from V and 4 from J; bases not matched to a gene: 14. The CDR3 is CASSLPSGTESYEQYF. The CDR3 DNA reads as TGTGCCAGCAGCCTGCCCTCCGGGACAGAATCTTACGAGCAGTACTTC.

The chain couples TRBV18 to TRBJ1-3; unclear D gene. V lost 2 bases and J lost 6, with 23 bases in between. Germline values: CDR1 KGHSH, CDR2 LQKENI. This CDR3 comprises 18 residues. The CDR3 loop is CASSPLTEETSGENTIYF. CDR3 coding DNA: TGTGCCAGCTCACCATTGACGGAGGAGACTAGCGGTGAAAACACCATATATTTT.

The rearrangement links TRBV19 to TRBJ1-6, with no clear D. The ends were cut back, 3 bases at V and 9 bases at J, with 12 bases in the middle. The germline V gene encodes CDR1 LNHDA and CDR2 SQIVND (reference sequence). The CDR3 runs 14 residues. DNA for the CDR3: TGTGCCAGTAGTATTTGGGGAGCGAGTTCACCCCTCCACTTT. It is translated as CASSIWGASSPLHF.

The DNA for the CDR3 is TGTGCCAGCTCATCCGGGACAGGGGCCATGAACACTGAAGCTTTCTTT. Translating it yields CASSSGTGAMNTEAFF. The V and J genes are TRBV18 and TRBJ1-1, with 10 bases matching TRBD1. The CDR3 runs to 16 residues. V lost 5 bases and J lost 0; bases outside the gene matches: 6. The germline V gene encodes CDR1 KGHSH and CDR2 LQKENI.

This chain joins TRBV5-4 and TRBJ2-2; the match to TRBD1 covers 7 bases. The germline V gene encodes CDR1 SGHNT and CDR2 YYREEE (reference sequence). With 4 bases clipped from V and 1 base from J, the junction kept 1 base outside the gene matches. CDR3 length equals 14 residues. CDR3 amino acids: CASSGTVNTGELFF. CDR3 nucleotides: TGTGCCAGCAGCGGGACAGTGAACACCGGGGAGCTGTTTTTT.

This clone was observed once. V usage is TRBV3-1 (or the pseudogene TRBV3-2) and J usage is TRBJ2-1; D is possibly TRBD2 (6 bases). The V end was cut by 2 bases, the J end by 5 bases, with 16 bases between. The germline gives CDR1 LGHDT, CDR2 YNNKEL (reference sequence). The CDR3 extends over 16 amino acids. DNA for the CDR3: TGTGCCAGCAGCCAAACGGGGCTAGGCGGGGACAATGAGCAGTTCTTC. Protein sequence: CASSQTGLGGDNEQFF.

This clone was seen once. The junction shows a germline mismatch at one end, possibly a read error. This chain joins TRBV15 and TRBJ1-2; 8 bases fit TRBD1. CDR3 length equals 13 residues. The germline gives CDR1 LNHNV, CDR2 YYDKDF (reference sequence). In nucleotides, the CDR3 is TGCGCCACCAGCAGAGATCTGACAGGGGTACACACCTTC. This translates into CATSRDLTGVHTF.

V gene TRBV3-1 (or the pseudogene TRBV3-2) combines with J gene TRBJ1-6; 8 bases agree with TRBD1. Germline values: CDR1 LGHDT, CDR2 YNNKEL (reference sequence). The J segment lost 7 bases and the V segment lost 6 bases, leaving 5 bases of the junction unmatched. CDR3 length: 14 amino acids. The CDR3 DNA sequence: TGTGCCAGCAGTGGCGGACAGGGAAATTCACCCCTCCACTTT. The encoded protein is CASSGGQGNSPLHF.

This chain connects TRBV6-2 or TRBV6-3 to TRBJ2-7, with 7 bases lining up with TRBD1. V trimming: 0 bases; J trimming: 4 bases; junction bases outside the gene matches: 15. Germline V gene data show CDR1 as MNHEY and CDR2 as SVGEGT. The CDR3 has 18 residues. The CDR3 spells CASSYSTVRQGKGYEQYF. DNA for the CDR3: TGTGCCAGCAGTTACTCAACGGTGCGACAGGGAAAGGGATACGAGCAGTACTTC.

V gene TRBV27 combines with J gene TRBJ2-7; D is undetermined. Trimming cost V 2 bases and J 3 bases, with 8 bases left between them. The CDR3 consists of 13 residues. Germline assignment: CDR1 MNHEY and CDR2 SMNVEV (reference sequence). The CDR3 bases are TGTGCCAGCAGTTTAGTCCACGGCTACGAGCAGTACTTC. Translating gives CASSLVHGYEQYF.

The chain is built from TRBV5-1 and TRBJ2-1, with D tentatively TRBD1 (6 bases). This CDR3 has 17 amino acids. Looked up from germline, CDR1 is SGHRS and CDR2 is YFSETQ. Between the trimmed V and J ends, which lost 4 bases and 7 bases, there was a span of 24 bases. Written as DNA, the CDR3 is TGCGCCAGCAGCACGGGACCGGGACACCACCCGGGAAATGAGCAGTTCTTC. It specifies CASSTGPGHHPGNEQFF.

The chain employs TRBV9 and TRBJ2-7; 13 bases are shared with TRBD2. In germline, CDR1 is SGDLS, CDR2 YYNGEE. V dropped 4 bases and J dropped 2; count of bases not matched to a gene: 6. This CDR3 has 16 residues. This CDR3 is CASSSGLAGAPYEQYF. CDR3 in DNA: TGTGCCAGCAGCTCTGGACTAGCGGGAGCCCCCTACGAGCAGTACTTC.